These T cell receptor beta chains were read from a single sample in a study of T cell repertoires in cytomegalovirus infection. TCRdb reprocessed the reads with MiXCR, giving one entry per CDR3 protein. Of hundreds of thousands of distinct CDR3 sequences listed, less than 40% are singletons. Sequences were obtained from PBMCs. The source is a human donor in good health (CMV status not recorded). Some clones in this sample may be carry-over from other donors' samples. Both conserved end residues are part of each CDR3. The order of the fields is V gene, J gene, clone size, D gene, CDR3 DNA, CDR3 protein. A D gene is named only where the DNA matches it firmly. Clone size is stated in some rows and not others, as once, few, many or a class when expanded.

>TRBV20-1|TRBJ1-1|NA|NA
TGCAGTGCTAGATCTCGGGGTTTCGGAGCTTTCTTT
CSARSRGFGAFF
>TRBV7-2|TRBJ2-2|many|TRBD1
TGTGCCAGCAACCGGGACAGCTACACCGGGGAGCTGTTTTTT
CASNRDSYTGELFF
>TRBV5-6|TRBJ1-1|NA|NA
TGTGCCAGCAGCTTGTCCACCCCCACTGAAGCTTTCTTT
CASSLSTPTEAFF
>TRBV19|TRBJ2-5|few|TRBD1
TGTGCCAGTAGGTTGGGACAGGCTCAAGGGACCCAGTACTTC
CASRLGQAQGTQYF
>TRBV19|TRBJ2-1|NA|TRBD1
TGTGCCAGTAGGGACAGGGGAAGTATCAAGGAGCAGTTCTTC
CASRDRGSIKEQFF
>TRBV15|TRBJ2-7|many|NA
TGTGCCACCAGCAGAGAAGAATCGGGGAGCGAGCAGTACTTC
CATSREESGSEQYF
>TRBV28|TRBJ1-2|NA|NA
TGTGCCACCTTTGACCCGGGGGGCTACACCTTC
CATFDPGGYTF
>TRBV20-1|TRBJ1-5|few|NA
TGCAGTGCCGGACCCAGGGCTAGCAATCAGCCCCAGCATTTT
CSAGPRASNQPQHF
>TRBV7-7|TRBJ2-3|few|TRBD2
TGTGCTAGCAGCCCTGGGACTAGCGGGAGGGATACGCAGTATTTT
CASSPGTSGRDTQYF
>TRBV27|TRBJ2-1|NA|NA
TGTGCCAGCAGTCGTGCCAGCTTTCTCAACAATGAGCAGTTCTTC
CASSRASFLNNEQFF
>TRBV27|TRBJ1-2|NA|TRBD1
TGTGCCAGCACCTTGACAGGGGACTATGGCTACACCTTC
CASTLTGDYGYTF
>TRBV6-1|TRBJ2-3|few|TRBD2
TGTGCCAGCAGTGAGGGACTAGCGGGAGGGTTGGATACGCAGTATTTT
CASSEGLAGGLDTQYF
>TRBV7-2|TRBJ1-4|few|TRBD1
TGTGCCAGCAGCCCGACACAGGGGAGGAATGAAAAACTGTTTTTT
CASSPTQGRNEKLFF
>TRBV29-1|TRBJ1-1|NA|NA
TGCAGCGCGAAGACTGCAGGGGACGTAACTACTGAAGCTTTCTTT
CSAKTAGDVTTEAFF
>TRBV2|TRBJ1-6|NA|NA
TGTGCCAGCAGCCCGGGACCACGGGGGAGTTCACCCCTCCACTTT
CASSPGPRGSSPLHF
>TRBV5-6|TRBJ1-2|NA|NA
TGTGCCTGCAGCTTAGGTACCTTCTATGGCTACACCTTC
CACSLGTFYGYTF
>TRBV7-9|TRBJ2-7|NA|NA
TGTGCCAGCAGCTTTTCCGGGAGCGAGCAGTACTTC
CASSFSGSEQYF
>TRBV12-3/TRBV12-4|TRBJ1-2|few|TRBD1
TGTGCCAGCAGTTTTCAGGGGGCTCAGGGCTACACCTTC
CASSFQGAQGYTF
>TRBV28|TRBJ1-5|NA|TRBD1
TGTGCCAGCAGTTTATCTCTGCGGGACAGGGCTGGTCAGTCCCAGCATTTT
CASSLSLRDRAGQSQHF
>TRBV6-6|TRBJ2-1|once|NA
TGTGCCAGCGCCGAGCAGGGTCGGCTCCCATATGAGCAGTTCTTC
CASAEQGRLPYEQFF
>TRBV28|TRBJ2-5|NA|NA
TGTGCCAGCGGCCCAGGGGAATACCAAGATACCCAGTACTTC
CASGPGEYQDTQYF
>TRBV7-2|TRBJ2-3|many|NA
TGTGCCAGCAGCTTACGGGACGGCACAGATACGCAGTATTTT
CASSLRDGTDTQYF